This T cell receptor beta chain was captured in a study of vaccination and CD4 T cells after COVID-19. With the Oncomine TCR Beta short-read assay, DNA from cultured CD4+ T cells was sequenced. TCRdb analysed the PCR reads with MiXCR anew, one entry per CDR3 protein. The data contain around 5,400 distinct CDR3 sequences, approximately 40% of them seen just once; the ten biggest clones take up roughly 41%. This clonotype was seen just once. The antigen remains undetermined. CDR3 length: 14 residues. Trimming left V 4 bases short and J 3 bases short, with 11 bases between. The germline CDR1 and CDR2 sequences are SGHNT and YYREEE (reference sequence). Treatment of the sample: approximately 9-day PBMC culture with coronavirus spike peptide pools or control peptides (ViraFEST assay). During the years 2011-2018, before the COVID-19 pandemic, the unexposed donor's CD4+ T cells were collected.

The source is a human donor in good health. Sequencing was carried out using CD4+ T cells from blood, cultured in vitro. The chain has TRBV5-4 and TRBJ1-5; possible D gene TRBD1, 5 bases. This CDR3 reads CASSASGYNQPQHF. CDR3 DNA: TGTGCCAGCAGCGCTTCAGGGTACAATCAGCCCCAGCATTTT.